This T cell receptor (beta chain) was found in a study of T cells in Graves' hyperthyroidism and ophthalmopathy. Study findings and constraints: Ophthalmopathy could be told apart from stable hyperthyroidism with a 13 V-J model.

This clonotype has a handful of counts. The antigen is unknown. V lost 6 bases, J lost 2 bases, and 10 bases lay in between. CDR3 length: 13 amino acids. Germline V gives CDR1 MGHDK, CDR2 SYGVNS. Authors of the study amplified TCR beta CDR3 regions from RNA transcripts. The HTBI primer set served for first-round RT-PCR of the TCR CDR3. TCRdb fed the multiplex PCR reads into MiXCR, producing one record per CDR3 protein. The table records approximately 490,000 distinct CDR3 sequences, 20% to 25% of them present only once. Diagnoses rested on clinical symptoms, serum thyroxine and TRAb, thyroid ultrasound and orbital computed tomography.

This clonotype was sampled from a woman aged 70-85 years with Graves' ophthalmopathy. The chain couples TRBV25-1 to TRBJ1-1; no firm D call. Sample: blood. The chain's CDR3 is CASRMVGNTEAFF. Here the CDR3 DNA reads TGTGCCAGCAGGATGGTAGGAAACACTGAAGCTTTCTTT.